This entry lists 14 T cell receptor beta chains sequenced from one sample in a study of cytomegalovirus exposure and HLA in healthy donors listed by TCRdb under 2017. The library came from the immunoSEQ multiplex PCR assay. For the multiplex PCR, a mixture combining 60 forward primers for TCR Vbeta segments and 13 reverse primers for TCR Jbeta segments was used. As stored in TCRdb, this immuneACCESS dataset retains in-frame rearrangements with V and J assigned. A fraction of the clones does not appear; measured against another copy, unresolved V genes explain less than half of the discrepancy, and the remainder lacks a known reason. Within this sample are 86,000 or so clones, with around 79% of them counted one time only. Of the sample, 14% to 15% is held by the ten largest clones. Sequencing used PBMCs. Receptors were obtained from a woman aged 40-49 years in good health and CMV-seropositive.

The J gene is TRBJ2-7, the V gene TRBV28, with a weak D call TRBD2 (6 bases). The CDR3 is 14 amino acids. Trimming cost V 5 bases and J 4 bases, with 15 bases left between them. Germline assignment: CDR1 MDHEN and CDR2 SYDVKM. In DNA, the CDR3 is TGTGCCAGCAGTAGAGACTGGCGGGGTTACGAGCAGTACTTC. Its translation: CASSRDWRGYEQYF. Variable domain in full (rest from reference TRBV28 and TRBJ2-7): DVKVTQSSRYLVKRTGEKVFLECVQDMDHENMFWYRQDPGLGLRLIYFSYDVKMKEKGDIPEGYSVSREKKERFSLILESASTNQTSMYLCASSRDWRGYEQYFGPGTRLTVT.

The chain links TRBV19 to TRBJ2-7, with TRBD2 identical over 9 bases. Germline V lookup: CDR1 LNHDA, CDR2 SQIVND (reference sequence). The CDR3 consists of 14 residues. J lost 6 bases, V lost 3 bases, and 6 bases had no gene match. This chain's CDR3 is CASSMGLAGSEQYF. The CDR3 DNA reads TGTGCCAGTAGTATGGGGCTAGCGGGATCCGAGCAGTACTTC.

The J gene is TRBJ2-7, the V gene TRBV7-8, with 7 positions matching TRBD2. V lost 1 base, J lost 1 base, and 10 bases stayed unmatched. The CDR3 has 17 amino acids. Germline CDR1 SGHVS, CDR2 FQNEAQ. The CDR3 protein is CASSLGLADIWSYEQYF. The CDR3 DNA sequence: TGTGCCAGCAGCTTAGGACTAGCTGATATTTGGTCCTACGAGCAGTACTTC. Filled out from reference TRBV7-8 and TRBJ2-7, the complete variable domain reads GAGVSQSPRYKVAKRGQDVALRCDPISGHVSLFWYQQALGQGPEFLTYFQNEAQLDKSGLPSDRFFAERPEGSVSTLKIQRTQQEDSAVYLCASSLGLADIWSYEQYFGPGTRLTVT.

The CDR3 nucleotides are TGCAGCGTTGAACCAGGACAGGACGAGCAGTACTTC. It specifies CSVEPGQDEQYF. The chain is built from TRBV29-1 and TRBJ2-7; 7 nucleotides match TRBD1. This CDR3 comprises 12 residues. Germline values: CDR1 SQVTM, CDR2 ANQGSEA. V trimming: 2 bases; J trimming: 5 bases; junction bases outside the gene matches: 3.

The chain is built from TRBV19 and TRBJ2-1; TRBD2 matches at 8 bases. Germline CDR1 and CDR2: LNHDA and SQIVND (reference sequence). This CDR3 is 15 amino acids long. After removal of 6 bases from V and 4 bases from J, the junction contained 8 bases not matched to a gene. The CDR3 sequence: CASRVVGGGYNEQFF. CDR3 DNA sequence: TGTGCCAGTAGGGTAGTCGGGGGGGGGTACAATGAGCAGTTCTTC.

The chain joins TRBV10-1 to TRBJ2-1; 11 bases align to TRBD2. The germline gives CDR1 WNHNN, CDR2 SYGVQD (reference sequence). J was trimmed by 2 bases and V by 2 bases; bases with no gene match: 2. This CDR3 has 16 amino acids. The CDR3 DNA follows: TGCGCCAGCAGTGAGGGGGGACTAGCGGCCTACAATGAGCAGTTCTTC. It translates to CASSEGGLAAYNEQFF.

V is TRBV5-1 and J is TRBJ2-7; 7 bases align to TRBD2. Trimming cost V 0 bases and J 6 bases; bases outside gene matches: 6. CDR3 size: 14 residues. The germline V gene has CDR1 SGHRS and CDR2 YFSETQ. DNA for the CDR3: TGCGCCAGCAGCTTGGCTGCGGGGGTGATCGAGCAGTACTTC. Protein: CASSLAAGVIEQYF.

J is TRBJ2-1 and V is TRBV13, with 7 bases identical to TRBD1. The CDR3 covers 15 residues. Germline V gene lookup returns CDR1 PRHDT and CDR2 FYEKMQ (reference sequence). J lost 4 bases, V lost 3 bases, and 6 bases had no gene match. Written as DNA, the CDR3 is TGTGCCAGCAGCTTCGAAGGGGGCTCTTACAATGAGCAGTTCTTC. Translating it yields CASSFEGGSYNEQFF.

This chain uses TRBV5-6 with TRBJ2-1, with a possible D match to TRBD1 (6 bases). Looked up from germline, CDR1 is SGHDT and CDR2 is YYEEEE. The CDR3 consists of 16 residues. The V end lost 7 bases, the J end lost 6 bases, and 23 bases lay between the germline ends. For the CDR3, the DNA is TGTGCCAGCTGTGGTGAATGGCAGGGGCAATGCAATGAGCAGTTCTTC. It encodes CASCGEWQGQCNEQFF.

Details on this clone: A junction end diverges from the germline sequence, so it may reflect a read error. The same CDR3 arises from other DNA sequences in this sample as well. CDR3 coding DNA: TGCGCCAGCAGCTTAGGCCAGGGGATTTACGAGCAGTACTTC. This gives the protein CASSLGQGIYEQYF. The chain employs TRBV11-2 and TRBJ2-7, with TRBD1 as a possible D gene (6 bases). Germline V gene sequence: CDR1 SGHAT, CDR2 FQNNGV. The CDR3 runs 14 residues. The variable domain in full, completed from reference TRBV11-2 and TRBJ2-7, reads EAGVAQSPRYKIIEKRQSVAFWCNPISGHATLYWYQQILGQGPKLLIQFQNNGVVDDSQLPKDRFSAERLKGVDSTLKIQPAKLEDSAVYLCASSLGQGIYEQYFGPGTRLTVT.

The rearrangement uses TRBV19 and TRBJ2-7; D is perhaps TRBD1 (5 bases). This CDR3 region has 14 residues. The ends were cut back, 1 base at V and 2 bases at J, with 9 bases in the middle. CDR1 and CDR2 (germline): LNHDA, SQIVND (reference sequence). CDR3 coding DNA: TGTGCCAGTAGTATAGTTAAAGGGGCCTACGAGCAGTACTTC. Encoded protein: CASSIVKGAYEQYF.

CDR3 amino acids: CASSLDPDRAYEQYF. CDR3 DNA sequence: TGTGCCAGCAGCTTGGATCCGGACAGAGCGTACGAGCAGTACTTC. J is TRBJ2-7 and V is TRBV5-6; the D gene is possibly TRBD1 (6 bases). In germline, CDR1 is SGHDT, CDR2 YYEEEE. CDR3 size: 15 residues. V shed 0 bases and J shed 4 bases, with 14 bases lying between them.

The genes are TRBV6-1 and TRBJ1-1; D possibly corresponds to TRBD1 (6 bases). The germline V gene encodes CDR1 MNHNS and CDR2 SASEGT. This CDR3 region has 14 residues. The germline V and J ends were trimmed by 4 bases and 7 bases, with 16 bases remaining between them. The CDR3 nucleotides read TGTGCCAGCAGTGCTGGGGGGGGGCAAGGTGAAGCTTTCTTT. Protein product: CASSAGGGQGEAFF.

The genes are TRBV10-1 and TRBJ1-1; tentatively, D is TRBD1 (5 bases). Trimming pared 2 bases from V and 1 base from J, leaving 11 bases between. Germline CDR1 is WNHNN and CDR2 is SYGVQD (reference sequence). The CDR3 runs to 15 residues. The CDR3 spells CASSEGGHSNTEAFF. The DNA for the CDR3 is TGCGCCAGCAGTGAGGGTGGACATTCGAACACTGAAGCTTTCTTT.